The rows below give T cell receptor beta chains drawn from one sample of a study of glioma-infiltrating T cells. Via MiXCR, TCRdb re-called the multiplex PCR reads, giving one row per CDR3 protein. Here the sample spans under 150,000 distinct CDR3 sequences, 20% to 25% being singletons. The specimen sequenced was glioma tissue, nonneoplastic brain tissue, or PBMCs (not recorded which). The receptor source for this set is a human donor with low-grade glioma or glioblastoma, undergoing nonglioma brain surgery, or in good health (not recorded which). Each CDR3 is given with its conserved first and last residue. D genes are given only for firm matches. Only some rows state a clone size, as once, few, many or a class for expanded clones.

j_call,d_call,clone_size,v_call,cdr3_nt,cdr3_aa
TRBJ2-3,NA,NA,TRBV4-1,TGCGCCAGCAGCCAAGTTTTCAATCAGCCCCAGTATTTT,CASSQVFNQPQYF
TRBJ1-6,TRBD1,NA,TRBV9,TGTGCCAGCAGCGTAGGCACAGGGGGTTCACCCCTCCACTTT,CASSVGTGGSPLHF
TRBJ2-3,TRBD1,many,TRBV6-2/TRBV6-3,TGTGCCAGCAGTTACGCCTTGCCACAGGACAGGGACACGCAGTATTTT,CASSYALPQDRDTQYF
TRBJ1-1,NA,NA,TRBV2,TGTGCCAGCAAAGGGGATCTTCCCTCCCCACGGACTTTCTTT,CASKGDLPSPRTFF
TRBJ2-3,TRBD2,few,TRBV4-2,TGTGCCAGCAGCCAAGGGGACTACAACACAGATACGCAGTATTTT,CASSQGDYNTDTQYF
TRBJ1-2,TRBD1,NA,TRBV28,TGTGCCAGCGGACTACAGGGGCGGAATGGCTACACCTTC,CASGLQGRNGYTF
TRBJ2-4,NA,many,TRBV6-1,TGTGCCAGCAGTTATTCTCAGGGAGGAAACATTCAGTACTTC,CASSYSQGGNIQYF
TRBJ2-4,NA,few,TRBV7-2,TGTGCCAGCAGCTTAAAGGGGTCGGAAAACATTCAGTACTTC,CASSLKGSENIQYF
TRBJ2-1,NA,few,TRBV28,TGTGCCAGCAGTTCCCCATCGACACCCCTGGGGAATGAGCAGTTCTTC,CASSSPSTPLGNEQFF
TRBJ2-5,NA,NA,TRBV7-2,TGTGCCAGCAGCTCGGATCGTCGCGGGGAGACCCAGTACTTC,CASSSDRRGETQYF
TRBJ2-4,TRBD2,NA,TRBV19,TGTGGTTCGGGACTAGAAATATCAAACATTCAGTACTTC,CGSGLEISNIQYF
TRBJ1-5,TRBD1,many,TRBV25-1,TGTGCCAGCAGTGAAAGGGACAGTGTTCAGCCCCAGCATTTT,CASSERDSVQPQHF
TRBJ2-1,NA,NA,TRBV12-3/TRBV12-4,TGTGCCAGCAGCCGAAGGGCGGTCTATAACTTCAAGTACAATGAGCAGTTCTTC,CASSRRAVYNFKYNEQFF
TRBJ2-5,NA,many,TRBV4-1,TGCGCCAGCAGTCGCGGTCCCCAAGAGACCCAGTACTTC,CASSRGPQETQYF
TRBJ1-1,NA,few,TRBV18,TGTGCCAGCTCACCATGGGACGGCATGAACACTGAAGCTTTCTTT,CASSPWDGMNTEAFF
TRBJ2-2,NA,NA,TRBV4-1,TGCGCCAGCAGCCAAGATCAGGACCCGAACACCGGGGAGCTGTTTTTT,CASSQDQDPNTGELFF
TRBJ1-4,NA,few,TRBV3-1,TGTGCCAGCAGCCAAGGTCGAATGGATGAAAAACTGTTTTTT,CASSQGRMDEKLFF
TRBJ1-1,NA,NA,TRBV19,TGTGCCAGTAGTATAGGGGGTGACACTGAAGCTTTCTTT,CASSIGGDTEAFF
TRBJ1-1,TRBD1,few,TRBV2,TGTGCCAGCAGTGATGACAGGGGCGCTGAAGCTTTCTTT,CASSDDRGAEAFF
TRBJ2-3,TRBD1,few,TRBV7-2,TGTGCCAGCAGAACCAGACAGGGTCGCACAGATACGCAGTATTTT,CASRTRQGRTDTQYF
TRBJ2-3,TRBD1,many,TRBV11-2,TGTGCCAGCAGTGGACCGGGACAGGGGGCGGATACGCAGTATTTT,CASSGPGQGADTQYF
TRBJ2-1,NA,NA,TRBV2,TGTGCCAGCAGTAGAATTAATGAGCAGTTCTTC,CASSRINEQFF
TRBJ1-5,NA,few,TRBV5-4,TGTGCCAGCAGCTTCGGGCTAGGCAATCAGCCCCAGCATTTT,CASSFGLGNQPQHF
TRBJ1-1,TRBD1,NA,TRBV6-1,TGTGCCAGCAGTCTGAGGACAGGGCGGACTGAAGCTTTCTTT,CASSLRTGRTEAFF
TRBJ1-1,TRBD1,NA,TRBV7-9,TGTGCCAGCAGGCCGACAGGGATGAACACTGAAGCTTTCTTT,CASRPTGMNTEAFF
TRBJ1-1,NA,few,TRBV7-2,TGTGCCAGCAGCTATGGGGGGACTGAAGCTTTCTTT,CASSYGGTEAFF
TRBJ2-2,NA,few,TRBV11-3,TGTGCCAGCACCTTAGGCGGGGAGCTGTTTTTT,CASTLGGELFF
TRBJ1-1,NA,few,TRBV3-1,TGTGCCAGCCGCCCAAAGGTGAACACTGAAGCTTTCTTT,CASRPKVNTEAFF
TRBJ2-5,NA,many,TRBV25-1,TGTGCCAGCAGTGTTGGAGGGGGGCATCAAGAGACCCAGTACTTC,CASSVGGGHQETQYF
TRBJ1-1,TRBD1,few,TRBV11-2,TGTGCCACCAATCCGGGACAGGGGTGGACTGAAGCTTTCTTT,CATNPGQGWTEAFF
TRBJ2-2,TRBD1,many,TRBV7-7,TGTGCCAGCAGCCGCGGGACAGGGCGGTCCACCGGGGAGCTGTTTTTT,CASSRGTGRSTGELFF
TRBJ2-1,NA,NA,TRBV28,TGTGCCAGCCAACGTCTCGGGGGAGACAATGAGCAGTTCTTC,CASQRLGGDNEQFF
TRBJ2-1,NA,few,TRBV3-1,TGTGCCAGCAGCAGAGACCCGGAGTACTACAATGAGCAGTTCTTC,CASSRDPEYYNEQFF
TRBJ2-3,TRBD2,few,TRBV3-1,TGTGCCAGCAGCCAAGAGGGACTAGCGGGGAGGAGGCAGTATTTT,CASSQEGLAGRRQYF
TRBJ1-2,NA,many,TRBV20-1,TGCAGTGCTAGCTCCCCCCTGTTGGACGAACGTGGCTACACCTTC,CSASSPLLDERGYTF
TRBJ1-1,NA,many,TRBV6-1,TGTGCCAGCAGGAAGACAAGGAGCGATGAAGCTTTCTTT,CASRKTRSDEAFF
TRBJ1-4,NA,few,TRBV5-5,TGTGCCAGCAACGACATTCTCTCAGGTCAACTGTTTTTT,CASNDILSGQLFF
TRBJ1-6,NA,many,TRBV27,TGTGCCAGCAGTTTAGGTCAGGGGAATTCACCCCTCCACTTT,CASSLGQGNSPLHF
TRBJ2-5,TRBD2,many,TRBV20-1,TGCAGTGCTAGAGACCCGACTAGCCTGCAGACCCAGTACTTC,CSARDPTSLQTQYF
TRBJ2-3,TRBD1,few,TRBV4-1,TGCGCCAGCAGCCAAGAAGGGACAGGGGGCGCGTCGGGCACAGATACGCAGTATTTT,CASSQEGTGGASGTDTQYF
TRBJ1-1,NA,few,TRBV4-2,TGTGCCAGCAGCCAAGTGGGGGAGTACACTGAAGCTTCCTTT,CASSQVGEYTEASF
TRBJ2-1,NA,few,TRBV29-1,TGCAGCGTCCAGCATTGGACCAGTTACAATGAGCAGTTCTTC,CSVQHWTSYNEQFF